This TCR beta chain was identified in a study of shared clonotypes between healthy human individuals. General study findings and limits: Generally, naive subsets came out with larger estimated richness than memory subsets. Sampling included only blood; tissue repertoires likely differ. Clonotypes not shared had lower generation probabilities than those common to all four donors.

It was CD45RO-negative cells, positively selected for CCR7, that made up naive CD8 cells, with terminally differentiated effector memory CD45RA+ cells excluded. There were no recent acute infections or vaccinations among the donors, who were healthy HIV-negative adults. The protocol was immunoSEQ multiplex PCR, while the TCRdb copy is restricted to in-frame clones and leaves out a portion. This sample yields millions of clones, of which roughly 95% are seen a single time; around 1.1% belongs to the top ten. As concerns this clone: The target antigen is unknown.

Germline trimming cut 4 bases from V and 5 bases from J; bases unmatched to any gene: 9. The CDR3 sequence is 15 residues long. Germline assignment: CDR1 SGHTA and CDR2 FQGNSA. The sequence was obtained from a man between 18 and 29 years old in good health. The material sequenced was naive CD8+ T cells sorted from blood. This rearrangement joins TRBV7-2 to TRBJ1-2; 8 positions match TRBD1. The CDR3 loop is CASSSVDRGLYGYTF. CDR3 DNA sequence: TGTGCCAGCAGCTCCGTTGACAGGGGTTTGTATGGCTACACCTTC.